These T cell receptor beta chains were read from a single sample in a study of blood T cell repertoires in COVID-19. The table came from immunoSEQ multiplex PCR; TCRdb's copy has only in-frame clones and leaves some out. In the table there are around 300,000 clones, around 90% of which are singletons. The material sequenced was peripheral blood. Source of these receptors: a man in his forties or fifties with acute or convalescent COVID-19. Each CDR3 is given with its conserved first and last residue. A D gene is named only where the DNA matches it firmly. Clone size is shown for a subset of rows, as once, few, many or a class of expanded clone.

abundance	v_gene	j_gene	d_gene	CDR3nt	CDR3aa
NA	TRBV25-1	TRBJ1-2	NA	TGTGCCAGCAGTGAATATAGCGGGGTGGGGGGCTACACCTTC	CASSEYSGVGGYTF
NA	TRBV10-1	TRBJ2-7	TRBD1	TGCGCCAGCAGCCGGGACAGGGAATGGGACGAGCAGTACTTC	CASSRDREWDEQYF
NA	TRBV3-1/TRBV3-2	TRBJ1-6	TRBD1	TGTGCCAGCAGCCGACAGGGGTCGACACCCCTCCACTTT	CASSRQGSTPLHF
NA	TRBV4-2	TRBJ1-6	NA	TGTGCCAGCAGCCAAGATCTAGTGAGCAGGGGCTCACCCCTCCACTTT	CASSQDLVSRGSPLHF
NA	TRBV11-3	TRBJ2-7	NA	TGTGCCAGCAGCTTAGATAGTCGGCAGGGAAACGAGCAGTACTTC	CASSLDSRQGNEQYF
NA	TRBV11-1	TRBJ1-6	NA	TGTGCCAGCAGCGAAGACAGGAGCCCTAATTCACCCCTCCACTTT	CASSEDRSPNSPLHF
NA	TRBV6-4	TRBJ2-1	TRBD2	TGTGCCAGCAGTGACTCGGCGGGAGATTACAATGAGCAGTTCTTC	CASSDSAGDYNEQFF
NA	TRBV11-2	TRBJ2-1	TRBD2	TGTGCCAGCAGCTCATTAGCGGGGGGCCCCTACAATGAGCAGTTCTTC	CASSSLAGGPYNEQFF
NA	TRBV30	TRBJ2-3	TRBD1	TGTGCCTGGAGCCTCAGGGACAGGGGAAGAAGAGATACGCAGTATTTT	CAWSLRDRGRRDTQYF
NA	TRBV19	TRBJ2-7	NA	TGTGCCAGTAGTCCAGGACTTACCTACGAGCAGTACTTC	CASSPGLTYEQYF
once	TRBV13	TRBJ1-1	NA	TGTGCCAGCAGCAGCAGGGCCTTGAACACTGAAGCTTTCTTT	CASSSRALNTEAFF
NA	TRBV30	TRBJ1-1	TRBD1	TGTGCCTGGAGTGTTAACAGGGGGCTAACTGAAGCTTTCTTT	CAWSVNRGLTEAFF
NA	TRBV18	TRBJ1-3	NA	TGTGCCAGCTCACCCGGAGGGGTTAACTCTGGAAACACCATATATTTT	CASSPGGVNSGNTIYF
NA	TRBV18	TRBJ2-1	TRBD2	TGTGCCAGCCGGACTAGCGGGGGGGCCCTATACAATGAGCAGTTCTTC	CASRTSGGALYNEQFF
NA	TRBV12-3/TRBV12-4	TRBJ1-1	TRBD1	TGTGCCAGCAGCCTCGGGACAGGCGCGGCTTTCTTT	CASSLGTGAAFF
NA	TRBV7-9	TRBJ2-5	TRBD2	TGTGCCAGCAGCTTAGCGGGGACTAGTAACCAAGAGACCCAGTACTTC	CASSLAGTSNQETQYF
few	TRBV10-3	TRBJ2-5	TRBD1	TGTGCCATCAACTCCCGGGACAGCCAAGAGACCCAGTACTTC	CAINSRDSQETQYF
NA	TRBV18	TRBJ1-4	NA	TGTGCCAGCTCACCAAGAGTCGAGGGAGGGGAAAAACTGTTTTTT	CASSPRVEGGEKLFF
NA	TRBV4-2	TRBJ2-7	NA	TGTGCCAGCAGCCAGGGGCTCTCCTACGAGCAGTACTTC	CASSQGLSYEQYF
NA	TRBV30	TRBJ1-1	NA	TGTGCCTGGAGTGTCCAGGAGGGCTACAGGTCACGCACTGAAGCTTTCTTT	CAWSVQEGYRSRTEAFF
NA	TRBV7-2	TRBJ2-5	NA	TGTGCCAGCAGCTTAGAATCCGGGGAAGAGGTACAAGAGACCCAGTACTTC	CASSLESGEEVQETQYF
NA	TRBV6-5	TRBJ1-5	NA	TGTGCCAGCAGTCACAGAGCCGATAGCAATCAGCCCCAGCATTTT	CASSHRADSNQPQHF
NA	TRBV5-1	TRBJ2-1	NA	TGCGCCAGCAGCTTGGCGGGGGATCAGGGTTACAATGAGCAGTTCTTC	CASSLAGDQGYNEQFF
few	TRBV3-1/TRBV3-2	TRBJ1-6	TRBD1	TGTGCCAGCAGCCAATCCCTCCGGGACAGGGCTCCCCTCCACTTT	CASSQSLRDRAPLHF
NA	TRBV3-1/TRBV3-2	TRBJ1-3	TRBD1	TGTGCCAGCAGCCACGGACAGGGGGCATACACCATATATTTT	CASSHGQGAYTIYF
NA	TRBV6-4	TRBJ2-1	TRBD2	TGTGCCAGCAGTGACTCCGGGACTAGCGTCGATGAGCAGTTCTTC	CASSDSGTSVDEQFF
NA	TRBV3-1/TRBV3-2	TRBJ2-3	TRBD1	TGTGCCAGCAGCCAAGCTACCGGGACAGCAGATACGCAGTATTTT	CASSQATGTADTQYF
NA	TRBV5-1	TRBJ1-1	NA	TGCGCCAGCAGGCTCGGGAGAGGTGAAGCTTTCTTT	CASRLGRGEAFF
NA	TRBV5-1	TRBJ2-7	TRBD1	TGCGCCAGCAGCTTGGCAACGGGGACAGGATTAGCCTACGAGCAGTACTTC	CASSLATGTGLAYEQYF
NA	TRBV6-5	TRBJ2-7	TRBD1	TGTGCCAGCAGTTACACAGACAGGGGGCCCTACGAGCAGTACTTC	CASSYTDRGPYEQYF
NA	TRBV5-1	TRBJ2-1	TRBD1	TGCGCCAGCAGCTTGGGGACAGGCTACAATGAGCAGTTCTTC	CASSLGTGYNEQFF
NA	TRBV5-4	TRBJ1-6	TRBD1	TGTGCCAGCAGCTTGGAGGGGGCTGGGACACCCCTCCACTTT	CASSLEGAGTPLHF
NA	TRBV6-1	TRBJ2-5	NA	TGTGCCAGCAGTGGATCGGGGTTCGGGGAGACCCAGTACTTC	CASSGSGFGETQYF
once	TRBV19	TRBJ1-2	TRBD1	TGTGCCAGTAGTACTACCGGGACAGGGGGATATGGCTACACCTTC	CASSTTGTGGYGYTF
NA	TRBV24-1	TRBJ2-5	TRBD1	TGTGCCACCAGTGATCCCACGGACAGGGCTGGAGAGACCCAGTACTTC	CATSDPTDRAGETQYF
NA	TRBV5-1	TRBJ1-1	NA	TGCGCCAGCAGCCTGACAGCGATGAACACTGAAGCTTTCTTT	CASSLTAMNTEAFF
NA	TRBV2	TRBJ1-3	NA	TGTGCCATGTCTTTTCAGGGCTCTGGAAACACCATATATTTT	CAMSFQGSGNTIYF
once	TRBV28	TRBJ2-4	NA	TGTGCCAGCAGTCTCCCCCCGCGGACAAATCTAGCCAAAAACATTCAGTACTTC	CASSLPPRTNLAKNIQYF
NA	TRBV9	TRBJ1-2	NA	TGTGCCAGCAGCCCTCGGGCGGACAGTTCTAACTATGGCTACACCTTC	CASSPRADSSNYGYTF
NA	TRBV4-1	TRBJ1-4	NA	TGCGCCAGCAGCCAAGATGGGGGGTCGGGGAAAGAAAAACTGTTTTTT	CASSQDGGSGKEKLFF
NA	TRBV6-5	TRBJ2-1	NA	TGTGCCAGCAGTTACTCGGCGGTCCGCTACAATGAGCAGTTCTTC	CASSYSAVRYNEQFF
NA	TRBV9	TRBJ1-2	NA	TGTGCCAGCAGCGCCCGTGGAGCGTCCTACATGGATGCCTATGGCTACACCTTC	CASSARGASYMDAYGYTF
NA	TRBV10-3	TRBJ1-5	NA	TGTGCCATCAGTGAGACCCGGACAGACAATCAGCCCCAGCATTTT	CAISETRTDNQPQHF
NA	TRBV18	TRBJ2-1	NA	TGTGCCAGCTCACGGGGGGGCCAGGAGCAGTTCTTC	CASSRGGQEQFF
NA	TRBV30	TRBJ1-1	NA	TGTGCCTGGAGTCCGAGGGGACACACAAACACTGAAGCTTTCTTT	CAWSPRGHTNTEAFF